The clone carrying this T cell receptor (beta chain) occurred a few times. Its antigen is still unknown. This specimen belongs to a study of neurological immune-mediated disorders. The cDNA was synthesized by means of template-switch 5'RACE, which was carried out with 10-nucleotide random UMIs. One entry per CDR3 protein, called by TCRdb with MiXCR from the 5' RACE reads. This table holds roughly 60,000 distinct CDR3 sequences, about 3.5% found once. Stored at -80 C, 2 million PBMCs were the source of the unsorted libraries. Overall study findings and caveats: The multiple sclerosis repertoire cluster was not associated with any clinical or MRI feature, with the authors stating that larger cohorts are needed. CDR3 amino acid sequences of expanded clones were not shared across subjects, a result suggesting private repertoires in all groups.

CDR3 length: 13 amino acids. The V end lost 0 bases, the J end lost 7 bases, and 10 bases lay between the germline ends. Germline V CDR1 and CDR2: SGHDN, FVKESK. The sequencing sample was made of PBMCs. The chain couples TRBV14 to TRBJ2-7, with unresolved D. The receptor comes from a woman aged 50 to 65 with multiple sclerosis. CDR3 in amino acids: CASSQDVRQEQYF. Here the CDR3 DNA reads TGTGCCAGCAGCCAAGATGTCAGACAAGAGCAGTACTTC. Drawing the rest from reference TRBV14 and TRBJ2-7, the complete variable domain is EAGVTQFPSHSVIEKGQTVTLRCDPISGHDNLYWYRRVMGKEIKFLLHFVKESKQDESGMPNNRFLAERTGGTYSTLKVQPAELEDSGVYFCASSQDVRQEQYFGPGTRLTVT.